Reported below is one TCR beta chain. The sample is drawn from a study of control samples from healthy donors and cancer patients. V was trimmed by 3 bases and J by 0 bases, leaving 15 bases between them. There are 17 residues in the CDR3. Germline lookup yields CDR1 SGHTA and CDR2 FQGNSA. Measured with immunoSEQ multiplex PCR; TCRdb has only the in-frame clones, and not every one. The sample lists about 160,000 clones, approximately 94% occurring once. This TCR was sampled from a man aged 60-69 years with colorectal cancer. The specimen was PBMCs. The chain carries TRBV7-2 and TRBJ1-3, with a possible D match to TRBD1 (6 bases). The CDR3: CASSFRAGANSGNTIYF. The DNA for the CDR3 is TGTGCCAGCAGCTTTAGGGCAGGGGCCAACTCTGGAAACACCATATATTTT. Together with reference TRBV7-2 and TRBJ1-3, the CDR3 gives the full variable domain: GAGVSQSPSNKVTEKGKDVELRCDPISGHTALYWYRQSLGQGLEFLIYFQGNSAPDKSGLPSDRFSAERTGGSVSTLTIQRTQQEDSAVYLCASSFRAGANSGNTIYFGEGSWLTVV.